This record covers a single TCR beta chain. Only a few counts were recorded for this clone. Its antigen remains undetermined. No qualities accompany the bases; no much larger clone lies one base away. The sample is drawn from a study of CD8+ T cells in alopecia areata (dated by TCRdb to 2016 to 2018). Turning to the overall study: Treated patients were enrolled in an open-label pilot trial of oral tofacitinib, 5 to 10 mg twice daily, for moderate-to-severe alopecia areata. TCRbeta CDR3 regions were amplified by immunoSEQ multiplex PCR with 35 Vbeta forward and 13 Jbeta reverse primers. Patients on tofacitinib were biopsied at baseline and after 4 and 24 weeks of treatment, and several of the patients also had a later scalp biopsy. High-throughput TCRbeta sequencing was used to examine T cell clonal expansion in alopecia areata in both the C3H/HeJ mouse model and human patients. For the treated patients, the SALT score, which quantifies what percentage of scalp surface area is affected, served as the measure of disease severity. Clonality in the scalp was compared among normal scalp (n=4), patchy alopecia areata scalp (n=8), and alopecia totalis/universalis scalp (n=8). Patients received tofacitinib for 6 to 18 months and were then followed off drug for 6 months to check for delayed response and recurrence. RNA came from the PAXgene miRNA kit for fixed scalp, the miRNeasy kit for PBMCs, and the RNeasy kit for mouse skin. In humans, TCRbeta sequencing was performed on scalp tissue and on sorted CD4+ and CD8+ peripheral blood T cells from healthy controls and from patients with patchy or totalis/universalis alopecia areata.

Trimming takes 1 base from V and 6 bases from J, and the germline ends sit 7 bases apart. The CDR3 runs 11 residues from the cysteine to the phenylalanine. Only the CDR3 region is kept as DNA, spanning 33 bases read in frame from base 1. CDR1 and CDR2 are drawn from the germline V gene (reference sequence): DFQATT, SNEGSKA. The treatment or condition label corresponds to: oral pan-JAK inhibitor, 5-10 mg twice daily. From alopecia areata patients, peripheral blood was collected along with lesional scalp punch biopsies. PBMCs were isolated by density centrifugation and stained for CD3, CD4 and CD8, after which CD4+ and CD8+ T cells were sorted on a FACSAria. The library was obtained by the immunoSEQ multiplex PCR assay. RNA was extracted from all samples and reverse transcribed into cDNA, which served as template for TCR sequencing. First-strand cDNA was synthesized with SuperScript III using a 2:1 mix of oligo-dT and random hexamers. A synthetic immune receptor repertoire was used to assess amplification bias, and residual bias was removed computationally. Turning to the authors' computational methods: Raw reads were preprocessed to remove errors, and CDR3 was defined by IMGT conventions from the conserved cysteine to phenylalanine. To get clonality, Shannon entropy was normalized by log2 of the number of productive unique TCRs and the result was subtracted from 1. Whether each scalp clone was CD4 or CD8 was inferred by checking scalp TCRbeta sequences against the CD4 and CD8 repertoires from sorted blood. TCRdb limited this immuneACCESS table to in-frame rearrangements with V and J called. A share of clones is missing; checked studies link under half to unresolved V genes, and the rest is unexplained. Clonal size and the V and J genes are those of that table, whereas D and trimming came from the DNA. The sample table contains about 180,000 clones; only one count was recorded for about half of them. The ten top clones hold roughly a tenth of the sample.

What the study reported, not specific to this receptor: Shared TCR sequences between patients were less evident than in mice, which may be partly attributable to HLA diversity in the patient population. Tofacitinib significantly lowered scalp clonality and the number of expanded CD8+ clones among the top 100 scalp clones. Because the treated cohort was small and had just a single nonresponder, larger studies are needed to establish links between baseline CD8+ expansion and response. Unlike mouse skin, which is dominated by gammadelta T cells, normal human skin has resident alphabeta T cells that are also sequenced, and this complicates analysis of the scalp TCR repertoire. Compared with normal scalp, lesional scalp had higher clonality and more expanded CD8+ clones, particularly in alopecia totalis/universalis, a pattern that suggests antigenic drive. Many expanded lesional clones persisted in scalp and blood during tofacitinib treatment, which may partly explain relapse after stopping treatment.

Rearrangement joined TRBV20-1 to TRBJ2-7; the D gene identity is not certain. Sample: CD8+ T cells sorted from blood, taken around week 53, from a patient treated with tofacitinib. The receptor's source is a human donor with alopecia areata. The DNA sequence is given as TGCAGTGCTAGAGGATCAGTCGAGCAGTACTTC. Translation gives CSARGSVEQYF.